The subject of this entry is one T cell receptor (beta chain). No cognate antigen has been identified for it. Per-base qualities were not stored, and no clone one base away is much larger. Whole blood was collected in K2EDTA tubes by collaborating institutions according to the institutions' own protocols. For TCRbeta analysis, collaborators shipped samples in one of three forms: frozen whole blood, isolated PBMCs, or DNA extracted from either of those sample types. This sample was included in a study of blood T cell repertoires in COVID-19 (dated by TCRdb to 2018 to 2020). As for the study more broadly: Samples from collaborators originated in the United States, Italy and Spain and spanned both the acute and convalescent phases of COVID-19. The material from the prospective study consisted of cDNA or gDNA derived from T cells, B-cell-depleted T cells, or PBMCs. The samples were drawn from the first 160 participants of the ongoing ImmuneRACE study and from 1,200 or so subjects provided by 6 global collaborators. Where available, HLA class I and class II types were obtained from metadata supplied by the sample provider rather than from assay-based typing. The repertoires were released in a freely available public database intended as a resource for research on the immune response to SARS-CoV-2. The sample metadata nearly always contained a de-identified subject ID, COVID-19 status, age in years and sex. Subjects who had been exposed to COVID-19, were actively infected with it, or had recovered from it provided the deeply sampled blood TCRbeta repertoires that made up the dataset. Results and caveats for the whole study, not just this receptor: The quantity of clinical and demographic metadata differed by source and by participant and was supplied without curation.

TCRbeta CDR3 regions were amplified from genomic DNA by means of the immunoSEQ Assay, a bias-controlled multiplex PCR. Turning to the authors' computational methods: The number of nucleated cells in each sample was estimated by amplification of reference gene primers within the assay. To quantify the absolute abundance of each unique TCRbeta CDR3 rearrangement, sequence reads were collapsed and filtered. For each sample, productive Simpson clonality was calculated as the square root of Simpson's diversity index over productive rearrangements. Sourced from immuneACCESS, this table was stored by TCRdb with only in-frame sequences that have V and J called. A share of the clones is absent; for the studies checked, an unresolved V gene accounts for under half, and the remainder has no known explanation. The V and J calls and clone size come from that table; D and trimming were worked out from the DNA. Here the sample has roughly 110,000 clones; under 90% occur a single time. About 14% of the sample rests with the top ten.

The germline ends are 8 bases apart after V is trimmed by 2 bases and J by 4 bases. The CDR3 goes from the cysteine to the phenylalanine over 13 residues. Of all the DNA, just the CDR3 is kept, 39 bases in frame from base 1. This TCR was sampled from a woman aged 55-69 years with acute or convalescent COVID-19. Material for sequencing was peripheral blood. The chain couples TRBV12-3 or TRBV12-4 to TRBJ1-2, with the identity of the D gene unclear. The DNA reads TGTGCCAGCAGTTTATTGGCCCTCTATGGCTACACCTTC. This is translated as CASSLLALYGYTF.